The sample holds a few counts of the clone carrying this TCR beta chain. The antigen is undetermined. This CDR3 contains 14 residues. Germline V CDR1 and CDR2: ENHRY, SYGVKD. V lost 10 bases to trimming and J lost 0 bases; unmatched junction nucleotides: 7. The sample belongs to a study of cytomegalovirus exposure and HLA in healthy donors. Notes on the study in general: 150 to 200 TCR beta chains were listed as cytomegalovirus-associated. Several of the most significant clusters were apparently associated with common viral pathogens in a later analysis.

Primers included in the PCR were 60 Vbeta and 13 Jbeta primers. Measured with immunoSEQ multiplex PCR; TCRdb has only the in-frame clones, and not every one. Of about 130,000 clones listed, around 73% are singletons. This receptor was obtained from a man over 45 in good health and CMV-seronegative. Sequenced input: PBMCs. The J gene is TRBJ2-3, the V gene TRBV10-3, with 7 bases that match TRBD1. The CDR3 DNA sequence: TGTGCCAGTTACAGGGGACGAAGCACAGATACGCAGTATTTT. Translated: CASYRGRSTDTQYF.